This T cell receptor (beta chain) was profiled in a study of Graves' ophthalmopathy and Graves' hyperthyroidism. The overall study: Peripheral blood was gathered at first diagnosis, ahead of any treatment whatsoever.

Germline values: CDR1 MNHNS, CDR2 SASEGT. Trimming removed 3 bases from V and 4 bases from J, with 22 bases in between. This CDR3 has 17 residues. Being free of ophthalmopathy for 18 months of follow-up defined stable hyperthyroidism. Patients in the hyperthyroidism group, adults aged 18 to 65, were newly diagnosed, under 2 months' duration. If patients had other autoimmune diseases, uncontrolled infections, pregnancy or lactation, they were excluded. Amplification of the TCR beta CDR3 regions used RNA transcripts (as template). The authors performed first-round RT-PCR with HTBI primers and then a second-round multiplex PCR. TCRdb re-analysed the multiplex PCR reads in MiXCR, keeping a single row per CDR3 protein. The data contain roughly 610,000 distinct CDR3 sequences, over 20% of them seen just once; the ten biggest clones take up more than 5.5%. There are many counts of this clonotype.

This chain uses TRBV6-1 with TRBJ2-7; D not resolved. This sequence originates from a young woman with stable Graves' hyperthyroidism. Some clones in this sample may be carry-over from other donors' samples. Material: peripheral blood. The CDR3 coding sequence is TGTGCCAGCAGTGATCCGGCCCTGTCCCTTCCCTCTTACGAGCAGTACTTC. It codes for CASSDPALSLPSYEQYF.